Shown below are 25 T cell receptor beta chains from a single sample sequenced in a study of blood T cell repertoires in COVID-19. Profiling relied on immunoSEQ multiplex PCR, and the TCRdb table lists in-frame clones only, not all of them. The table lists approximately 59,000 clones, 81% of them singletons. The material sequenced was peripheral blood. These TCRs come from an elderly man with acute or convalescent COVID-19.

The chain recombines TRBV7-6 with TRBJ2-1, with 8 nucleotides matching TRBD2. J was trimmed by 0 bases and V by 4 bases; bases with no gene match: 11. The length of the CDR3 is 18 residues. Germline loops: CDR1 SGHVS, CDR2 FNYEAQ. CDR3 nucleotides: TGTGCCAGCAGCTCCGCGGGGGGCGGGACGAGCTCCTACAATGAGCAGTTCTTC. Protein sequence: CASSSAGGGTSSYNEQFF.

The V gene is TRBV11-2, the J gene TRBJ2-1, with D maybe TRBD1 (7 bases). Per the germline V gene, CDR1 is SGHAT and CDR2 is FQNNGV. V shed 7 bases and J shed 1 base, with 14 bases lying between them. The CDR3 consists of 15 residues. The CDR3 nucleotides are TGTGCCAGCACCACCAGGGGGGTTTCCTACAATGAGCAGTTCTTC. It codes for CASTTRGVSYNEQFF.

This CDR3 is CASSGLDRDSGELFF. The CDR3 coding sequence is TGTGCCAGCAGCGGCCTCGACCGGGACAGCGGGGAGCTGTTTTTT. The genes are TRBV11-2 and TRBJ2-2, with TRBD1 matching 7 bases. With V trimmed by 5 bases and J by 7 bases, 10 bases remained unmatched. CDR3 length equals 15 residues. Germline CDR1 is SGHAT and CDR2 is FQNNGV.

The table lists this clone with a count of one. The chain employs TRBV5-1 and TRBJ2-6; 9 bases are shared with TRBD1. Germline V gives CDR1 SGHRS, CDR2 YFSETQ. V trimming: 4 bases; J trimming: 0 bases; junction bases outside the gene matches: 5. CDR3 length: 17 amino acids. The CDR3 reads CASSPGTGYSGANVLTF. CDR3 nucleotide sequence: TGCGCCAGCAGCCCCGGGACAGGGTACTCTGGGGCCAACGTCCTGACTTTC.

This clone was seen just once. The CDR3 spells CASSLVREASEQYF. CDR3 in DNA: TGTGCCAGCAGTTTAGTCAGGGAGGCTAGCGAGCAGTACTTC. The chain links TRBV28 to TRBJ2-7; possible D gene TRBD2, 6 bases. In germline, CDR1 is MDHEN, CDR2 SYDVKM. This CDR3 region has 14 residues. Trimming pared 2 bases from V and 6 bases from J, leaving 14 bases between.

In DNA, the CDR3 is TGTGCCAGCAGCACCGGGACTAGCCAGTCCGGGGAGCTGTTTTTT. Translated: CASSTGTSQSGELFF. The chain combines TRBV5-4 with TRBJ2-2; TRBD2 matches 9 bases. CDR3 size: 15 residues. Trimming at V came to 4 bases and at J to 6 bases, leaving 7 bases not matched to a gene. CDR1 and CDR2 from the germline V gene are SGHNT and YYREEE (reference sequence).

This chain connects TRBV24-1 to TRBJ2-1; 9 nucleotides match TRBD2. Germline V lookup: CDR1 KGHDR, CDR2 SFDVKD. The CDR3 consists of 15 residues. V shed 7 bases, J shed 7 bases, and the junction held 10 bases outside the gene matches. Written as DNA, the CDR3 is TGTGCCACCAGAGCATGGGCTAGCGGGAAAAATGAGCAGTTCTTC. Amino acids: CATRAWASGKNEQFF.

In its sample, this clone was seen a few times. One end of the junction varies from germline; a read error may be responsible. The chain is built from TRBV7-7 and TRBJ2-2, with D unresolved. The CDR3 extends over 17 amino acids. Germline CDR1 reads SSHAT; CDR2 reads FNYEAQ (reference sequence). CDR3 loop: CASSRTPVDTLTGELFF. CDR3 sequence (DNA): TGTGCTAGCAGCAGAACCCCCGTCGACACTTTGACCGGGGAGCTGTTTTTT.

This chain connects TRBV5-1 to TRBJ2-2; 8 bases map to TRBD1. From germline, CDR1 is SGHRS and CDR2 YFSETQ. J gave up 7 bases and V 1 base, and 6 bases lay outside the gene matches. The CDR3 length is 15 residues. The chain's CDR3 is CASSLLGTGGGELFF. The CDR3 nucleotides read TGCGCCAGCAGCTTGTTGGGGACAGGAGGCGGGGAGCTGTTTTTT.

V usage is TRBV20-1 and J usage is TRBJ2-7; no clear D gene. V was pared by 4 bases and J by 7 bases, with 11 bases between. The CDR3 is 11 amino acids. Germline CDR1 is DFQATT and CDR2 is SNEGSKA (reference sequence). CDR3 amino acids: CSANVPMEQYF. CDR3 DNA sequence: TGCAGTGCTAATGTACCTATGGAGCAGTACTTC.

The chain has TRBV13 and TRBJ1-2; no firm D call. The V end lost 5 bases, the J end lost 6 bases, and 13 bases lay between the germline ends. Germline CDR1 and CDR2: PRHDT and FYEKMQ (reference sequence). The CDR3 is 13 residues long. CDR3 residues: CASSAALGNGYTF. The CDR3 bases are TGTGCCAGCAGCGCGGCCCTCGGGAATGGCTACACCTTC.

The rearrangement joins TRBV18 to TRBJ2-3; maybe TRBD1 (6 bases). Trimming took off 3 bases at V and 5 bases at J, with 12 bases between the two ends. Germline lookup yields CDR1 KGHSH and CDR2 LQKENI. CDR3 size: 14 residues. The CDR3 coding sequence is TGTGCCAGCTCACCGGGGGCAGGGTTAGATACGCAGTATTTT. Amino acids: CASSPGAGLDTQYF.

The chain is built from TRBV7-2 and TRBJ2-7; 9 bases line up with TRBD2. CDR3 size: 14 residues. In germline, CDR1 is SGHTA, CDR2 FQGNSA. Trimming took 4 bases from V and 6 from J; bases not matched to a gene: 7. The CDR3 coding sequence is TGTGCCAGCAGCTCCGACTGGACTAGCGTCGAGCAGTACTTC. This gives the protein CASSSDWTSVEQYF.

J is TRBJ2-7 and V is TRBV19; TRBD2 agrees at 8 bases. This CDR3 is built from 14 residues. Germline lookup yields CDR1 LNHDA and CDR2 SQIVND (reference sequence). Trimming removed 6 bases from V and 2 bases from J; junction bases left unmatched: 6. Here the CDR3 reads CASRDAGGTYEQYF. CDR3 DNA sequence: TGTGCCAGTAGGGACGCGGGGGGAACCTACGAGCAGTACTTC.

The chain uses TRBV6-2 or TRBV6-3 and TRBJ1-1; a possible D gene is TRBD1 (6 bases). Trimming pared 0 bases from V and 1 base from J, leaving 12 bases between. The CDR3 is made up of 16 amino acids. In germline, CDR1 is MNHEY, CDR2 SVGEGT. CDR3 coding DNA: TGTGCCAGCAGTTACTCGAACGCAGGGGCGAACACTGAAGCTTTCTTT. Its translation is CASSYSNAGANTEAFF.

This clone was detected a few times. V is TRBV13 and J is TRBJ2-3; D is undetermined. This CDR3 has 17 residues. Trimming cost V 7 bases and J 0 bases, with 20 bases left between them. Germline CDR1 PRHDT, CDR2 FYEKMQ (reference sequence). The CDR3, as DNA: TGTGCCAGCACCACATCCCTGGCGGTAGCTAGCACAGATACGCAGTATTTT. As protein: CASTTSLAVASTDTQYF. Variable domain in full (rest from reference TRBV13 and TRBJ2-3): AAGVIQSPRHLIKEKRETATLKCYPIPRHDTVYWYQQGPGQDPQFLISFYEKMQSDKGSIPDRFSAQQFSDYHSELNMSSLELGDSALYFCASTTSLAVASTDTQYFGPGTRLTVL.

The chain combines TRBV30 with TRBJ2-1; D is unresolved. V was clipped by 3 bases and J by 1 base, with 10 bases between them. The CDR3 covers 14 residues. Germline V gene lookup returns CDR1 GTSNPN and CDR2 SVGIG (reference sequence). The CDR3 DNA reads as TGTGCCTGGAGGCGTGCAGGTTCCTACAATGAGCAGTTCTTC. Translating it yields CAWRRAGSYNEQFF.

CDR3 DNA: TGTGCCACCACAGTGCCTTTCGCGAGCGGGGGGGCCACCCACAATGAGCAGTTCTTC. This translates into CATTVPFASGGATHNEQFF. The V and J genes are TRBV2 and TRBJ2-1, with 10 bases identical to TRBD2. J lost 5 bases, V lost 10 bases, and 23 bases had no gene match. Per the germline V gene, CDR1 is SNHLY and CDR2 is FYNNEI. The CDR3 loop spans 19 amino acids.

The chain is built from TRBV5-1 and TRBJ2-5, with 9 positions matching TRBD2. Germline V lookup: CDR1 SGHRS, CDR2 YFSETQ. The CDR3 totals 16 residues. The J segment lost 4 bases and the V segment lost 0 bases, leaving 7 bases of the junction unmatched. In DNA form, the CDR3 reads TGCGCCAGCAGCTTGGGGCTAGCGGGGTTAGGAGAGACCCAGTACTTC. It specifies CASSLGLAGLGETQYF.

This sequence joins TRBV1 and TRBJ1-6. TRBV1 is assigned pseudogene status. The CDR3 extends over 16 amino acids. CDR3 DNA: TGCACCAGCAGCCAAGATGGTGGCAGGGAGGCTTCACCCCTCCACTTT. It specifies CTSSQDGGREASPLHF.

The chain combines TRBV10-3 with TRBJ2-7, with TRBD1 matching over 8 bases. The CDR3 contains 14 residues. Germline lookup yields CDR1 ENHRY and CDR2 SYGVKD. The junction had 3 bases not matched to a gene; V was cut back by 2 bases and J by 3 bases. The CDR3 protein is CAISELGQGYEQYF. In DNA, the CDR3 is TGTGCCATCAGTGAGCTTGGACAGGGCTACGAGCAGTACTTC.

V usage is TRBV11-2 and J usage is TRBJ2-7, with D possibly being TRBD1 (5 bases). Germline V gene lookup returns CDR1 SGHAT and CDR2 FQNNGV. This CDR3 is built from 13 residues. The germline V and J ends were trimmed by 2 bases and 7 bases, with 12 bases remaining between them. The CDR3 protein is CASSLSGPGEQYF. CDR3 sequence (DNA): TGTGCCAGCAGCTTATCAGGGCCTGGAGAGCAGTACTTC.

The chain combines TRBV3-1 (or the pseudogene TRBV3-2) with TRBJ2-7; 8 nucleotides agree with TRBD1. V dropped 4 bases and J dropped 1; count of bases not matched to a gene: 6. The CDR3 extends over 15 amino acids. Looked up from germline, CDR1 is LGHDT and CDR2 is YNNKEL (reference sequence). The CDR3 coding sequence is TGTGCCAGCAGCCCCCCCGGGACAGGTTCCTACGAGCAGTACTTC. Protein product: CASSPPGTGSYEQYF.

This chain connects TRBV7-6 to TRBJ1-5, with 12 bases aligning to TRBD1. V lost 5 bases and J lost 9; bases outside the gene matches: 8. The CDR3 length is 15 residues. Germline V gene lookup returns CDR1 SGHVS and CDR2 FNYEAQ. CDR3 coding DNA: TGTGCCAGCAGCCCTGGGACAGGGGGCGTGAGGCCCCAGCATTTT. Its protein is CASSPGTGGVRPQHF. Full variable domain (remainder filled in from reference TRBV7-6 and TRBJ1-5): GAGVSQSPRYKVTKRGQDVALRCDPISGHVSLYWYRQALGQGPEFLTYFNYEAQQDKSGLPNDRFSAERPEGSISTLTIQRTEQRDSAMYRCASSPGTGGVRPQHFGDGTRLSIL.

V is TRBV18 and J is TRBJ2-1, with 9 bases identical to TRBD2. The CDR3 extends over 13 amino acids. Per germline, CDR1 KGHSH and CDR2 LQKENI. V lost 3 bases, J lost 7 bases, and 1 base stayed unmatched. The CDR3 DNA sequence: TGTGCCAGCTCACCGGGACTAGCAAATGAGCAGTTCTTC. Protein product: CASSPGLANEQFF.